Following are 20 T cell receptor beta chains from one sample sequenced in a study of OX40 agonist ivuxolimab in advanced cancers. Produced via immunoSEQ multiplex PCR; TCRdb's table is partial and in-frame only. The profile shows some 52,000 clones, under 95% of them singletons. The sample consisted of CD4+ or CD8+ T cells sorted from blood, taken in a trial of the OX40 agonist ivuxolimab. The receptors derive from an adult with an advanced solid tumor such as melanoma, head and neck, liver or kidney cancer.

The chain uses TRBV18 and TRBJ1-1; a possible D gene is TRBD1 (5 bases). The germline gives CDR1 KGHSH, CDR2 LQKENI. The CDR3 runs 14 residues. The germline V and J ends were trimmed by 2 bases and 5 bases, with 12 bases remaining between them. The CDR3: CASSPIGGWTEAFF. The CDR3 DNA is TGTGCCAGCTCACCAATTGGGGGTTGGACTGAAGCTTTCTTT.

The chain carries TRBV6-6 and TRBJ2-1; possibly TRBD1 for D (5 bases). Germline V lookup: CDR1 MNHNY, CDR2 SVGAGI (reference sequence). The CDR3 covers 13 residues. V was pared by 0 bases and J by 9 bases, with 9 bases between. Here the CDR3 DNA reads TGTGCCAGCAGTTACTCAGGGGTTGGTGAGCAGTTCTTC. This translates into CASSYSGVGEQFF.

The CDR3 loop is CSVGLRGQVRDEQYF. Written as DNA, the CDR3 is TGCAGCGTTGGCCTCCGGGGACAGGTGAGGGACGAGCAGTACTTC. The chain carries TRBV29-1 and TRBJ2-5; 8 bases match TRBD1. TRBJ2-7 matches the DNA end more closely, so the J call is doubtful. CDR3 length: 15 residues. The germline V gene has CDR1 SQVTM and CDR2 ANQGSEA.

The CDR3 nucleotides are TGTGCCAGCAGCTTAGGTACTAGCGGGGAGCAGTTCTTC. Encoded protein: CASSLGTSGEQFF. The rearrangement joins TRBV11-3 to TRBJ2-1; 9 nucleotides align to TRBD2. The ends lost 1 base at V and 10 bases at J; junction bases unmatched: 2. Germline V lookup: CDR1 SGHNT, CDR2 YENEEA. CDR3 size: 13 residues.

This chain uses TRBV7-9 with TRBJ2-1; the match to TRBD2 covers 7 bases. This CDR3 spans 16 amino acids. Germline trimming cut 5 bases from V and 4 bases from J; bases unmatched to any gene: 11. In germline, CDR1 is SEHNR, CDR2 FQNEAQ (reference sequence). In DNA, the CDR3 is TGTGCCAGCAGCCCCCCCGCGGGAGAGAATTACAATGAGCAGTTCTTC. Amino acids: CASSPPAGENYNEQFF. The full variable domain, with the rest looked up from reference TRBV7-9 and TRBJ2-1, is DTGVSQNPRHKITKRGQNVTFRCDPISEHNRLYWYRQTLGQGPEFLTYFQNEAQLEKSRLLSDRFSAERPKGSFSTLEIQRTEQGDSAMYLCASSPPAGENYNEQFFGPGTRLTVL.

J is TRBJ1-1 and V is TRBV5-4, with TRBD1 as a possible D gene (6 bases). Germline-derived CDR1 and CDR2 are SGHNT and YYREEE (reference sequence). The CDR3 sequence is 12 residues long. V was pared by 2 bases and J by 7 bases, with 9 bases between. The CDR3 spells CASSLGGLEAFF. The CDR3, as DNA: TGTGCCAGCAGCTTAGGGGGGCTTGAAGCTTTCTTT.

The chain has TRBV4-3 and TRBJ2-2; the D is unclear. Trimming left V 0 bases short and J 5 bases short, with 4 bases between. The CDR3 spans 13 residues. The germline V gene has CDR1 LGHNA and CDR2 YSLEER. As DNA, the CDR3 is TGCGCCAGCAGCCAAGATGGGACCGGGGAGCTGTTTTTT. Amino acid sequence: CASSQDGTGELFF.

This clone was found a few times. The V and J genes are TRBV18 and TRBJ1-1, with D hard to call. The germline V gene has CDR1 KGHSH and CDR2 LQKENI. CDR3 length: 11 residues. Trimming shortened V by 2 bases and J by 5 bases, and 3 bases separated the two germline ends. CDR3 amino acids: CASSPSTEAFF. DNA for the CDR3: TGTGCCAGCTCACCATCAACTGAAGCTTTCTTT.

This clone has only one observation. The V gene is TRBV27, the J gene TRBJ2-3, with unresolved D. Germline V gene data show CDR1 as MNHEY and CDR2 as SMNVEV (reference sequence). The CDR3 runs 14 residues. The V gene lost 2 bases and the J gene lost 4 bases, with 10 bases spanning the gap. CDR3 protein: CASSLLGAADTQYF. In nucleotides, the CDR3 is TGTGCCAGCAGTTTACTAGGCGCGGCAGATACGCAGTATTTT.

The V call is TRBV28, the J call TRBJ1-2; D possibly corresponds to TRBD1 (6 bases). Germline V CDR1 and CDR2: MDHEN, SYDVKM. The CDR3 is made up of 14 amino acids. The V and J ends lost 6 bases and 6 bases respectively, with 17 bases between them. As DNA, the CDR3 is TGTGCCAGCAGACAGGGTGCGGGGGCCAATGGCTACACCTTC. It is translated as CASRQGAGANGYTF.

This chain joins TRBV29-1 and TRBJ2-3; D uncertain. The V gene lost 4 bases and the J gene lost 6 bases, with 26 bases spanning the gap. The CDR3 is 17 amino acids. Germline lookup yields CDR1 SQVTM and CDR2 ANQGSEA. The CDR3 region is CSVVKVSRHQEPDTQYF. The DNA of the CDR3 is TGCAGCGTTGTAAAGGTTTCGAGACATCAAGAGCCGGATACGCAGTATTTT.

V is TRBV20-1 and J is TRBJ2-5, with D uncertain. V was cut by 5 bases and J by 5 bases, with 6 bases left in between. The CDR3 contains 10 residues. Germline V gene sequence: CDR1 DFQATT, CDR2 SNEGSKA (reference sequence). The CDR3 coding sequence is TGCAGTGCTCGGAGCGAGACCCAGTACTTC. Translated: CSARSETQYF.

The V and J genes are TRBV28 and TRBJ1-5, with a weak D call TRBD1 (6 bases). The CDR3 is 18 residues long. V gave up 2 bases and J gave up 2 bases, with 19 bases separating them. Germline assignment: CDR1 MDHEN and CDR2 SYDVKM. The CDR3 region has the DNA TGTGCCAGCAGTTTAGTTTCGAGGGGGTTCGGTGGCAATCAGCCCCAGCATTTT. It is translated as CASSLVSRGFGGNQPQHF.

The chain recombines TRBV27 with TRBJ2-7, with D maybe TRBD1 (5 bases). The germline V gene encodes CDR1 MNHEY and CDR2 SMNVEV (reference sequence). V shed 2 bases and J shed 2 bases, with 7 bases lying between them. The CDR3 has 13 amino acids. CDR3 loop: CASSLGHAYEQYF. The CDR3 nucleotides are TGTGCCAGCAGTTTAGGACACGCCTACGAGCAGTACTTC.

V is TRBV30 and J is TRBJ1-4, with TRBD1 matching over 7 bases. CDR1 is GTSNPN and CDR2 is SVGIG in the germline V gene (reference sequence). V lost 0 bases, J lost 8 bases, and 6 bases stayed unmatched. The CDR3 runs to 14 residues. This CDR3 is CAWSVGRQGEKLFF. The CDR3 bases are TGTGCCTGGAGTGTAGGCCGACAGGGAGAAAAACTGTTTTTT.

V and J are TRBV2 and TRBJ2-5, with TRBD2 matching over 9 bases. Germline lookup yields CDR1 SNHLY and CDR2 FYNNEI. V shed 4 bases, J shed 2 bases, and the junction held 2 bases outside the gene matches. CDR3 length equals 14 residues. CDR3 sequence reads: CASSATSGQETQYF. CDR3 DNA sequence: TGTGCCAGCAGTGCTACTAGCGGGCAAGAGACCCAGTACTTC.

The rearrangement uses TRBV10-3 and TRBJ2-5; the match to TRBD1 covers 7 bases. In germline, CDR1 is ENHRY, CDR2 SYGVKD. Trimming cost V 2 bases and J 1 base; bases outside gene matches: 1. This CDR3 is 14 amino acids long. CDR3: CAISEGQAQETQYF. The CDR3 DNA sequence: TGTGCCATCAGTGAGGGACAGGCCCAAGAGACCCAGTACTTC.

The V call is TRBV5-6, the J call TRBJ2-2, with 14 bases fitting TRBD2. The CDR3 runs to 17 residues. Germline-derived CDR1 and CDR2 are SGHDT and YYEEEE. V dropped 5 bases and J dropped 7; count of bases not matched to a gene: 10. The CDR3 sequence is CASSSPGLAGEVGELFF. The CDR3 DNA follows: TGTGCCAGCAGTTCCCCGGGACTAGCGGGAGAGGTCGGGGAGCTGTTTTTT.

The CDR3 loop is CASSPRWDRGAKNIQYF. For the CDR3, the DNA is TGTGCCAGCAGTCCACGTTGGGACAGGGGTGCCAAAAACATTCAGTACTTC. The chain uses TRBV28 and TRBJ2-4; 10 bases agree with TRBD1. The CDR3 totals 17 residues. In germline, CDR1 is MDHEN, CDR2 SYDVKM. The V gene end was trimmed by 5 bases and the J gene end by 1 base; junction bases not matched to a gene: 8.

The chain uses TRBV29-1 and TRBJ2-3; D remains ambiguous. CDR3 length: 13 residues. V was trimmed by 3 bases and J by 0 bases, leaving 7 bases between them. Germline V gives CDR1 SQVTM, CDR2 ANQGSEA. CDR3 nucleotide sequence: TGCAGCGTTGACCAGACTAGCACAGATACGCAGTATTTT. Protein: CSVDQTSTDTQYF.